These T cell receptor beta chains were read from a single sample in a study of neurological immune-mediated disorders. Each CDR3 protein is one row after TCRdb ran MiXCR on the 5' RACE reads. Here the sample spans around 62,000 distinct CDR3 sequences, more than 3.5% being singletons. Specimen: PBMCs. Source of these receptors: a man aged 50-59 years with multiple sclerosis. Each CDR3 is given with its conserved first and last residue. Fields, in order: J gene, clone size, D gene, V gene, CDR3 protein, CDR3 DNA. A D gene is named only where the DNA matches it firmly. Expanded clones are given a class, and other clones once, few, many or no size at all.

J: TRBJ1-2
size: many
D: TRBD1
V: TRBV7-9
CDR3: CASSLEGDSYGYTF
DNA: TGTGCCAGCAGCTTAGAGGGGGACAGCTATGGCTACACCTTC

J: TRBJ1-5
size: .
D: .
V: TRBV7-8
CDR3: CASSFSNQPQNF
DNA: TGTGCCAGCAGCTTTAGCAATCAGCCCCAGAATTTT

J: TRBJ1-1
size: many
D: TRBD1
V: TRBV15
CDR3: CATSLQGMNTEAFF
DNA: TGTGCCACCAGCTTACAGGGGATGAACACTGAAGCTTTCTTT

J: TRBJ2-5
size: .
D: .
V: TRBV7-2
CDR3: CASSLAFSREETQYF
DNA: TGTGCCAGCAGCTTAGCGTTCTCAAGGGAAGAGACCCAGTACTTC

J: TRBJ2-1
size: many
D: .
V: TRBV20-1
CDR3: CSARDLWLSGNEQFF
DNA: TGCAGTGCTAGAGATCTCTGGCTGAGTGGCAATGAGCAGTTCTTC

J: TRBJ2-3
size: once
D: TRBD2
V: TRBV12-3/TRBV12-4
CDR3: CASSWTRGLAGVREDTQYF
DNA: TGTGCCAGCAGTTGGACACGGGGACTAGCGGGGGTGCGGGAAGATACGCAGTATTTT

J: TRBJ2-1
size: many
D: TRBD1
V: TRBV12-5
CDR3: CASGLAQGRTGDYNEQFF
DNA: TGTGCTAGTGGTTTAGCTCAGGGGCGGACAGGGGATTACAATGAGCAGTTCTTC

J: TRBJ2-1
size: many
D: .
V: TRBV6-6
CDR3: CATKRDWGGGSYNEQFF
DNA: TGTGCCACCAAGAGAGACTGGGGGGGCGGGTCCTACAATGAGCAGTTCTTC

J: TRBJ1-5
size: many
D: .
V: TRBV6-6
CDR3: CASGQGYQPQHF
DNA: TGTGCCAGCGGGCAGGGGTATCAGCCCCAGCATTTT

J: TRBJ1-2
size: many
D: .
V: TRBV12-3/TRBV12-4
CDR3: CASSPDSSNYGYTF
DNA: TGTGCCAGCAGTCCGGACAGTTCCAACTATGGCTACACCTTC

J: TRBJ2-5
size: few
D: .
V: TRBV27
CDR3: CASSGTTRGYQETQYF
DNA: TGTGCCAGCAGTGGGACAACCCGGGGGTACCAAGAGACCCAGTACTTC

J: TRBJ1-2
size: many
D: .
V: TRBV6-7
CDR3: CASSYSLVGYGYTF
DNA: TGTGCCAGCAGTTACTCGTTAGTGGGGTATGGCTACACCTTC

J: TRBJ2-2
size: .
D: TRBD1
V: TRBV4-1
CDR3: CASSQTTGDTGELFF
DNA: TGCGCCAGCAGCCAAACGACAGGGGACACCGGGGAGCTGTTTTTT

J: TRBJ1-2
size: many
D: TRBD1
V: TRBV20-1
CDR3: CSAAQGADGYTF
DNA: TGCAGTGCCGCACAGGGGGCGGATGGCTACACCTTC

J: TRBJ1-2
size: .
D: .
V: TRBV9
CDR3: CASSGEVGATGYTF
DNA: TGTGCCAGCAGCGGAGAGGTGGGAGCCACAGGCTACACCTTC

J: TRBJ1-3
size: many
D: TRBD1
V: TRBV7-2
CDR3: CASSLTGGFSGNTIYF
DNA: TGTGCCAGCAGCTTGACAGGGGGATTCTCTGGAAACACCATATATTTT

J: TRBJ1-2
size: many
D: TRBD1
V: TRBV5-1
CDR3: CASSSEDRGRDGYTF
DNA: TGCGCCAGCAGCTCGGAGGACAGGGGGAGGGATGGCTACACCTTC

J: TRBJ1-5
size: .
D: .
V: TRBV12-3/TRBV12-4
CDR3: CASSFGGPAHNQPQHF
DNA: TGTGCCAGCAGTTTTGGGGGGCCGGCACACAATCAGCCCCAGCATTTT

J: TRBJ1-2
size: many
D: TRBD1
V: TRBV20-1
CDR3: CSARETGGHTF
DNA: TGCAGTGCTAGAGAGACAGGGGGTCACACCTTC

J: TRBJ1-1
size: few
D: .
V: TRBV20-1
CDR3: CSAWMGTEAFF
DNA: TGCAGTGCTTGGATGGGCACTGAAGCTTTCTTT

J: TRBJ2-3
size: few
D: .
V: TRBV5-5
CDR3: CASSLALKGQVFTDTQYF
DNA: TGTGCCAGCAGCTTGGCCCTAAAGGGGCAGGTTTTCACAGATACGCAGTATTTT

J: TRBJ2-2
size: many
D: TRBD1
V: TRBV5-1
CDR3: CASSASTGRDTGELFF
DNA: TGCGCCAGCAGCGCATCGACAGGGCGGGACACCGGGGAGCTGTTTTTT

J: TRBJ1-4
size: many
D: TRBD1
V: TRBV18
CDR3: CASSHRTGGNDEKLFF
DNA: TGTGCCAGCTCTCACCGGACAGGGGGCAACGATGAAAAACTGTTTTTT

J: TRBJ2-1
size: many
D: TRBD2
V: TRBV20-1
CDR3: CSATSGDSYNEQFF
DNA: TGCAGTGCAACTAGCGGGGATTCATACAATGAGCAGTTCTTC

J: TRBJ1-2
size: many
D: .
V: TRBV11-2
CDR3: CASSLLGPYRRCTF
DNA: TGTGCCAGCAGCTTACTCGGTCCCTACCGGCGGTGCACCTTC

J: TRBJ2-3
size: many
D: .
V: TRBV4-1
CDR3: CASSQGGYSTDTQYF
DNA: TGCGCCAGCAGCCAAGGGGGATATAGCACAGATACGCAGTATTTT

J: TRBJ2-3
size: many
D: .
V: TRBV15
CDR3: CATSTRGVSDTQYF
DNA: TGTGCCACCAGCACCAGGGGGGTGTCAGATACGCAGTATTTT

J: TRBJ2-5
size: many
D: TRBD1
V: TRBV15
CDR3: CATSRNRDRGIETQYF
DNA: TGTGCCACCAGCAGAAACCGGGACAGGGGTATCGAGACCCAGTACTTC

J: TRBJ2-7
size: many
D: .
V: TRBV7-2
CDR3: CASSLEPQAGREQYF
DNA: TGTGCCAGCAGCTTAGAACCCCAGGCAGGGCGGGAGCAGTACTTC

J: TRBJ1-1
size: .
D: .
V: TRBV7-9
CDR3: CASSLGLSEAFF
DNA: TGTGCCAGCAGCTTAGGCCTCAGTGAAGCTTTCTTT

J: TRBJ2-2
size: many
D: .
V: TRBV6-6
CDR3: CAIWTGTLNTGELFF
DNA: TGTGCCATCTGGACGGGTACCTTGAACACCGGGGAGCTGTTTTTT

J: TRBJ2-1
size: many
D: TRBD1
V: TRBV5-1
CDR3: CASSLTGTGGNEQFF
DNA: TGCGCCAGCAGCCTGACCGGGACAGGGGGCAATGAGCAGTTCTTC

J: TRBJ2-1
size: .
D: TRBD2
V: TRBV18
CDR3: CASSSLGFTSGGAGEQFF
DNA: TGTGCCAGCTCATCCTTAGGATTCACTAGCGGGGGGGCCGGTGAGCAGTTCTTC

J: TRBJ1-4
size: many
D: .
V: TRBV11-2
CDR3: CASSADRRNEKLFF
DNA: TGTGCCAGCAGCGCAGACAGGAGAAATGAAAAACTGTTTTTT

J: TRBJ2-3
size: many
D: .
V: TRBV10-2
CDR3: CASSDPRPMGDTQYF
DNA: TGCGCCAGCAGTGATCCCAGACCGATGGGGGATACGCAGTATTTT

J: TRBJ2-3
size: few
D: .
V: TRBV20-1
CDR3: CSARKTGSSTDTQYF
DNA: TGCAGTGCTAGGAAAACAGGGTCTAGCACAGATACGCAGTATTTT

J: TRBJ1-5
size: many
D: .
V: TRBV20-1
CDR3: CSAYDRFQPQHF
DNA: TGCAGTGCTTACGACAGGTTTCAGCCCCAGCATTTT

J: TRBJ1-1
size: .
D: TRBD1
V: TRBV4-2
CDR3: CASSQGNRGRFEAFF
DNA: TGTGCCAGCAGCCAAGGTAACAGGGGGAGGTTTGAAGCTTTCTTT

J: TRBJ2-3
size: many
D: TRBD2
V: TRBV10-2
CDR3: CASSERGLAGGPSTDTQYF
DNA: TGCGCCAGCAGTGAGCGGGGACTAGCGGGGGGGCCTAGCACAGATACGCAGTATTTT

J: TRBJ1-1
size: few
D: .
V: TRBV19
CDR3: CASSTIGNTEAFF
DNA: TGTGCCAGTAGTACAATAGGGAACACTGAAGCTTTCTTT

J: TRBJ2-1
size: many
D: .
V: TRBV6-6
CDR3: CASSLQDQYNEQFF
DNA: TGTGCCAGCAGTTTACAGGACCAGTACAATGAGCAGTTCTTC

J: TRBJ2-7
size: many
D: .
V: TRBV20-1
CDR3: CSALRGSYEQYF
DNA: TGCAGTGCTCTGAGGGGGTCCTACGAGCAGTACTTC